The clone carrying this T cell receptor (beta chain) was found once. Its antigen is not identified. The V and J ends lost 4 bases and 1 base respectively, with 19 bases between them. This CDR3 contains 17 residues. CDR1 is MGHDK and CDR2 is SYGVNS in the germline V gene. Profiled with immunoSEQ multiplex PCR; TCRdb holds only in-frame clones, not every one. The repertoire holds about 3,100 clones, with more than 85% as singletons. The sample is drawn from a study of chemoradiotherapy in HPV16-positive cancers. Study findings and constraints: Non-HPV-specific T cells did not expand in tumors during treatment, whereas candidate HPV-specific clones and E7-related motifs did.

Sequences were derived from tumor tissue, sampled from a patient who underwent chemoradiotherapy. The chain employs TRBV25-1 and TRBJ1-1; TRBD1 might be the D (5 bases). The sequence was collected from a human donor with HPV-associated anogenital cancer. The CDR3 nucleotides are TGTGCCAGCAGTGGATCCCCCTTAACCGGGGCGAACACTGAAGCTTTCTTT. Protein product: CASSGSPLTGANTEAFF.